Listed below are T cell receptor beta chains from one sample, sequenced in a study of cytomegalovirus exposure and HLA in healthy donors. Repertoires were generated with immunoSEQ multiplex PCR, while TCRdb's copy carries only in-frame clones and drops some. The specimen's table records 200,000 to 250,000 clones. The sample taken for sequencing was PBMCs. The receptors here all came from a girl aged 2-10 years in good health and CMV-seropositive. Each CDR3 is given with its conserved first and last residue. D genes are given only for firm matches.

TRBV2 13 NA CASSPGGVGGYTF
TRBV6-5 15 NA CASSRERANTGELFF
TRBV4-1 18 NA CASSQSIGRGSMNTEAFF
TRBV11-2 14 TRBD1 CASSLGTGNTEAFF
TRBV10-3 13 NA CAISDLSGNTIYF
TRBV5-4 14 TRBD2 CASSLLAGYNEQFF
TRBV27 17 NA CASSLLPRQAPYNEQFF
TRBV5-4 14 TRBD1 CASSERGQTYGYTF
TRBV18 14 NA CASSPQGDYQPQHF
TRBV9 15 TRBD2 CASSARAGGPDEQYF
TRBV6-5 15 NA CASSRRQNRNSPLHF
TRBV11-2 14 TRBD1 CASSLGNQGEEAFF
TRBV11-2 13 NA CASSPISETEAFF
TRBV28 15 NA CASKFSGDMNTEAFF
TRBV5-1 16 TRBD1 CASSPGQGGTKNIQYF
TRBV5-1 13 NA CASSLGGEQPQHF
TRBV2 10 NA CASRSGTQYF
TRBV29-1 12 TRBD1 CSVWTGHVEQYF
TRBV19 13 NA CASGRDIVNEQFF
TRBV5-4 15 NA CASSRRGLSTDTQYF
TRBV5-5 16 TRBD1 CASSLAGGRSYNEQFF
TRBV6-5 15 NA CASSYSMEAPCEQYF
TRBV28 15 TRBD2 CASRRPGREGYEQYF
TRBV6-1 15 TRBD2 CASSEGLADSYEQYF
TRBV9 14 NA CASSRSWAGETQYF
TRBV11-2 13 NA CASSPFGTYEQYF
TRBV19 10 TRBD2 CASSMGGQYF
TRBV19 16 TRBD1 CASSTGRTGYDYGYTF
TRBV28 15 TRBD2 CASRYPGRSQETQYF
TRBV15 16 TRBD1 CATSSPDRAVGNTIYF
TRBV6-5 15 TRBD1 CASTLTGDANTEAFF
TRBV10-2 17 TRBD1 CASMSDRGLGRQETQYF
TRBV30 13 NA CAWTTDFYTEAFF
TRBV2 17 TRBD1 CASSESWDSVSYNEQFF
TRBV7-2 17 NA CASSLSSTGLGGYGYTF
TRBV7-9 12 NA CASSLELYEQYF
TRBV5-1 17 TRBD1 CASSLAGTALSGNTIYF
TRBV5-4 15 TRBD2 CASSLAGGPPYEQYF
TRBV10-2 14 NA CASALKGANGELFF
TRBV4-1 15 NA CASSQVGAGNQPQHF
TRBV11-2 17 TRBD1 CASSSDRGFTMNTEAFF
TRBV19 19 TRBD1 CASSISPRARTGMNTEAFF
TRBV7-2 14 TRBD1 CASSATGGWETQYF
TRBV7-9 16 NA CASSSRRGAGRWEQYF
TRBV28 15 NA CASSLAQGMGYEQYF
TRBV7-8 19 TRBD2 CASSPRTSGSFRGRETQYF
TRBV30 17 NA CAWSEPLKRQLNQPQHF
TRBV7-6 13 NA CASSLSLVDTPYF
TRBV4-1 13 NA CASSQVEGTQKFF